This TCR beta chain comes out of a study of shared clonotypes between healthy human individuals. Study-wide background: Every donor yielded three CD4 naive, three CD4 memory, two CD8 naive and one CD8 memory plate. Overall study findings and caveats: The study's rarefaction showed incomplete sorted-subset sequencing despite large depth.

The CDR3 length is 15 residues. Between the trimmed V and J ends, which lost 8 bases and 7 bases, there was a span of 20 bases. Germline lookup yields CDR1 MNHEY and CDR2 SVGAGI. Sequencing used immunoSEQ multiplex PCR; TCRdb keeps in-frame clones, though not all of them. The data show about 2.3 million clones, 85% to 95% seen once. Comments on this clone: Its antigen is not known.

This rearrangement joins TRBV6-5 to TRBJ1-4, with a possible D match to TRBD1 (5 bases). The receptor's source is a man between 18 and 29 years old in good health. Some clones in this sample may be carry-over from other donors' samples. Material for sequencing was naive CD4+ T cells from PBMCs. Subset defined: CD45RA+ positively selected. The CDR3 sequence: CASSGVLGDGEKLFF. The DNA of the CDR3 is TGTGCCAGCTCAGGCGTATTGGGGGATGGTGAAAAACTGTTTTTT.